This T cell receptor (beta chain) was captured by sequencing in a study of cytomegalovirus exposure and HLA in healthy donors. Data came from immunoSEQ multiplex PCR; TCRdb stores just in-frame clones and leaves some out. The data show some 150,000 clones, 75% to 90% seen once. This CDR3 has 13 amino acids. In germline, CDR1 is LNHNV, CDR2 YYDKDF (reference sequence). The J segment lost 3 bases and the V segment lost 5 bases, leaving 0 bases of the junction unmatched. Findings of the study overall: There were 150 to 200 TCR beta chains listed as cytomegalovirus-associated.

In the case of this clone: The antigen is undetermined.

The clonotype was recovered from a woman between 18 and 29 years old in good health and CMV-seropositive. The rearrangement uses TRBV15 and TRBJ2-5; TRBD1 matches at 10 bases. Sequencing was performed on PBMCs. CDR3 region: CATSGTGEETQYF. The CDR3, as DNA: TGTGCCACCAGCGGGACAGGGGAAGAGACCCAGTACTTC.